A single sample gave rise to the 32 T cell receptor beta chains below, sequenced in a study of cytomegalovirus exposure and HLA in healthy donors. Primers: 60 Vbeta forward and 13 Jbeta reverse. The table came from immunoSEQ multiplex PCR; TCRdb's copy has only in-frame clones and leaves some out. This sample carries roughly 200,000 clones, around 77% of them seen once, and the ten largest clones take under 3%. The specimen was PBMCs. Receptors were obtained from a woman in her twenties or thirties in good health and CMV-seronegative.

This clone was found a few times. The gene calls are TRBV4-1 and TRBJ2-5; D is undetermined. Trimming shortened V by 4 bases and J by 4 bases, and 13 bases separated the two germline ends. The CDR3 length is 14 residues. CDR1 is MGHRA, CDR2 YSYEKL, per germline. CDR3 bases: TGCGCCAGCAGCCCCCGTGATTCGCGAGAGACCCAGTACTTC. Protein: CASSPRDSRETQYF.

CDR3 DNA sequence: TGCGCCAGCAGCTGGGGACAATTCGGCGGGGGGAGGTACAATGAGCAGTTCTTC. Translated, it gives CASSWGQFGGGRYNEQFF. This sequence joins TRBV5-1 and TRBJ2-1; 8 nucleotides align to TRBD2. V lost 3 bases and J lost 4; bases outside the gene matches: 15. The CDR3 extends over 18 amino acids. Germline V gene sequence: CDR1 SGHRS, CDR2 YFSETQ.

The chain has TRBV28 and TRBJ2-3; 8 nucleotides line up with TRBD2. The CDR3 consists of 18 residues. The J segment lost 2 bases and the V segment lost 3 bases, leaving 13 bases of the junction unmatched. Germline assignment: CDR1 MDHEN and CDR2 SYDVKM. This CDR3 is CASSFERENPDPTDTQYF. The CDR3 bases are TGTGCCAGCAGTTTTGAGCGGGAGAACCCCGACCCCACAGATACGCAGTATTTT. The variable domain in full, with the rest retrieved from reference TRBV28 and TRBJ2-3, is DVKVTQSSRYLVKRTGEKVFLECVQDMDHENMFWYRQDPGLGLRLIYFSYDVKMKEKGDIPEGYSVSREKKERFSLILESASTNQTSMYLCASSFERENPDPTDTQYFGPGTRLTVL.

This clone was found once. CDR3 protein: CASSPRTGGTGELFF. Here the CDR3 DNA reads TGTGCCAGCAGTCCCCGGACAGGGGGGACCGGGGAGCTGTTTTTT. The chain has TRBV6-1 and TRBJ2-2; 10 nucleotides agree with TRBD1. The CDR3 is made up of 15 amino acids. V was pared by 5 bases and J by 5 bases, with 5 bases of the junction left unmatched. Per the germline V gene, CDR1 is MNHNS and CDR2 is SASEGT.

The CDR3 region is CASSPLPGAGNIQYF. CDR3 bases: TGCGCCAGCAGCCCCCTCCCGGGAGCGGGAAACATTCAGTACTTC. The rearrangement links TRBV5-1 to TRBJ2-4; tentatively, D is TRBD2 (6 bases). Trimming took 4 bases from V and 6 from J, leaving 17 bases between them. The CDR3 contains 15 residues. Germline V gene data show CDR1 as SGHRS and CDR2 as YFSETQ.

This clone was counted between two and nine times. The chain couples TRBV20-1 to TRBJ2-1; D remains ambiguous. CDR1 is DFQATT and CDR2 is SNEGSKA in the germline V gene (reference sequence). Trimming took off 2 bases at V and 6 bases at J, with 5 bases between the two ends. CDR3 length: 11 residues. Here the CDR3 DNA reads TGCAGTGCTAGAATAGTCAATGAGCAGTTCTTC. Translating it yields CSARIVNEQFF.

The CDR3 nucleotides are TGTGCCAGCAGCTTAGTTAGGGGTTCGGACACCGGGGAGCTGTTTTTT. It encodes CASSLVRGSDTGELFF. This sequence joins TRBV7-8 and TRBJ2-2; possible D gene TRBD1, 5 bases. CDR1 and CDR2 (germline): SGHVS, FQNEAQ. The CDR3 contains 16 residues. The ends were cut back, 1 base at V and 3 bases at J, with 12 bases in the middle.

This clone appeared once. The chain links TRBV9 to TRBJ1-1; no clear D gene. Trimming left V 5 bases short and J 1 base short, with 9 bases between. The CDR3 covers 13 residues. Germline loops: CDR1 SGDLS, CDR2 YYNGEE. DNA of the CDR3: TGTGCCAGCAGTGCAGGCCCGAACACTGAAGCTTTCTTT. It specifies CASSAGPNTEAFF.

The chain links TRBV5-5 to TRBJ2-7, with TRBD1 identical over 7 bases. CDR3 length equals 14 residues. With 4 bases clipped from V and 3 bases from J, the junction kept 7 bases outside the gene matches. Germline CDR1 reads SGHKS; CDR2 reads YYEKEE (reference sequence). DNA for the CDR3: TGTGCCAGCAGCCGAACGACAGGGAGCTACGAGCAGTACTTC. Translation: CASSRTTGSYEQYF.

This clone was seen only a few times. The chain couples TRBV29-1 to TRBJ2-3, with 9 bases aligning to TRBD1. This CDR3 has 18 residues. Germline trimming cut 7 bases from V and 0 bases from J; bases unmatched to any gene: 17. Germline assignment: CDR1 SQVTM and CDR2 ANQGSEA. This chain's CDR3 is CSATGTGLYSTSTDTQYF. The CDR3 nucleotides are TGCAGCGCTACCGGGACAGGGCTTTATTCTACTAGCACAGATACGCAGTATTTT.

J is TRBJ2-7 and V is TRBV7-9; TRBD2 matches at 11 bases. The CDR3 is 13 residues long. V shed 7 bases and J 6 bases; nucleotides not matched to a gene: 5. The germline gives CDR1 SEHNR, CDR2 FQNEAQ (reference sequence). CDR3 loop: CASTRLAGSEQYF. The CDR3 nucleotides read TGTGCCAGCACCCGACTAGCGGGAAGCGAGCAGTACTTC.

The chain employs TRBV29-1 and TRBJ2-5, with D possibly matching TRBD2 (6 bases). The CDR3 totals 14 residues. From germline, CDR1 is SQVTM and CDR2 ANQGSEA. V lost 4 bases to trimming and J lost 7 bases, with 19 bases between them. CDR3 protein: CSVVPGGVGRTQYF. CDR3 in DNA: TGCAGCGTTGTCCCCGGAGGGGTCGGGCGGACCCAGTACTTC.

This rearrangement joins TRBV9 to TRBJ2-1; 9 bases fit TRBD1. V was clipped by 0 bases and J by 6 bases; unmatched bases: 13. Germline CDR1 and CDR2: SGDLS and YYNGEE. This CDR3 region has 18 residues. CDR3 nucleotides: TGTGCCAGCAGCGTAGCTCTAAGGACAGGGGTAGGGATCAATGAGCAGTTCTTC. Translating it yields CASSVALRTGVGINEQFF.

J is TRBJ2-1 and V is TRBV5-5; 8 nucleotides agree with TRBD2. V lost 4 bases and J lost 2; bases outside the gene matches: 5. CDR1 and CDR2 (germline): SGHKS, YYEKEE (reference sequence). The CDR3 has 15 amino acids. CDR3 DNA: TGTGCCAGCAGCGAGACTAGCGATCCCTACAATGAGCAGTTCTTC. It yields the protein CASSETSDPYNEQFF.

J is TRBJ1-1 and V is TRBV7-3, with D hard to call. Germline-derived CDR1 and CDR2 are SGHTA and FQGTGA. CDR3 length: 13 amino acids. Between the trimmed V and J ends, which lost 1 base and 6 bases, there was a span of 9 bases. The CDR3 DNA reads TGTGCCAGCAGCTTAAGGTCAGAAGCTGAAGCTTTCTTT. This sequence encodes CASSLRSEAEAFF.

This chain links TRBV7-9 with TRBJ1-3; a possible D gene is TRBD1 (5 bases). The germline V gene encodes CDR1 SEHNR and CDR2 FQNEAQ (reference sequence). The CDR3 extends over 13 amino acids. V was clipped by 5 bases and J by 2 bases, with 7 bases between them. The CDR3 nucleotides are TGTGCCAGCAGCGTGGGGCCTGGAAACACCATATATTTT. As protein: CASSVGPGNTIYF.

In this sample, this clone turned up once. This chain joins TRBV19 and TRBJ2-3, with D possibly being TRBD2 (7 bases). Germline CDR1 is LNHDA and CDR2 is SQIVND (reference sequence). The CDR3 extends over 15 amino acids. The germline V and J ends were trimmed by 5 bases and 5 bases, with 17 bases remaining between them. Here the CDR3 reads CASSPEGGPGDTQYF. The DNA of the CDR3 is TGTGCCAGTAGTCCTGAGGGGGGGCCGGGAGATACGCAGTATTTT.

This chain connects TRBV19 to TRBJ2-1; D may be TRBD1 (5 bases). Germline V gene lookup returns CDR1 LNHDA and CDR2 SQIVND (reference sequence). This CDR3 spans 14 amino acids. V lost 1 base and J 2 bases, leaving 6 bases between the germline ends. CDR3 protein: CASSIGGPYNEQFF. The CDR3 nucleotides read TGTGCCAGTAGTATAGGGGGCCCCTACAATGAGCAGTTCTTC.

The genes are TRBV19 and TRBJ2-1; TRBD2 agrees at 10 bases. This CDR3 has 15 amino acids. Unmatched junction bases numbered 8, after V lost 5 bases and J lost 7 bases. Looked up from germline, CDR1 is LNHDA and CDR2 is SQIVND (reference sequence). CDR3 nucleotides: TGTGCCAGTAGTCTAGGACTAGCGGCTGGGAATGAGCAGTTCTTC. This gives the protein CASSLGLAAGNEQFF.

The chain uses TRBV5-1 and TRBJ1-2; D perhaps matches TRBD1 (5 bases). The CDR3 runs to 15 residues. Germline CDR1 and CDR2: SGHRS and YFSETQ. V was pared by 1 base and J by 6 bases, with 16 bases between. CDR3 region: CASSLRGAGLNGYTF. In nucleotides, the CDR3 is TGCGCCAGCAGCTTGAGGGGCGCCGGTTTAAATGGCTACACCTTC.

This sequence joins TRBV7-3 and TRBJ1-2; 7 bases map to TRBD1. CDR3 length equals 15 residues. Germline trimming cut 0 bases from V and 2 bases from J; bases unmatched to any gene: 3. Germline V gives CDR1 SGHTA, CDR2 FQGTGA. The CDR3 sequence is CASSLTRDSNYGYTF. In DNA, the CDR3 is TGTGCCAGCAGCTTAACGAGGGACAGCAACTATGGCTACACCTTC. Full variable domain (rest looked up from reference TRBV7-3 and TRBJ1-2): GAGVSQTPSNKVTEKGKYVELRCDPISGHTALYWYRQSLGQGPEFLIYFQGTGAADDSGLPNDRFFAVRPEGSVSTLKIQRTERGDSAVYLCASSLTRDSNYGYTFGSGTRLTVV.

CDR3 nucleotide sequence: TGCAGCGTTGATTCGGGTTTACGGACTGAAGCTTTCTTT. Translated: CSVDSGLRTEAFF. This chain joins TRBV29-1 and TRBJ1-1; D is uncertain. CDR1 is SQVTM, CDR2 ANQGSEA, per germline. The CDR3 sequence is 13 residues long. V shed 3 bases and J shed 5 bases, with 13 bases lying between them. Variable domain in full (rest from reference TRBV29-1 and TRBJ1-1): SAVISQKPSRDICQRGTSLTIQCQVDSQVTMMFWYRQQPGQSLTLIATANQGSEATYESGFVIDKFPISRPNLTFSTLTVSNMSPEDSSIYLCSVDSGLRTEAFFGQGTRLTVV.

This chain uses TRBV7-8 with TRBJ2-7; 8 bases line up with TRBD2. Losses at the gene ends were 4 bases for V and 0 bases for J; bases not matched to a gene: 5. This CDR3 is built from 15 residues. Germline V lookup: CDR1 SGHVS, CDR2 FQNEAQ. The CDR3 region is CASSSWTSPSYEQYF. As DNA, the CDR3 is TGTGCCAGCAGCTCCTGGACTAGCCCCTCCTACGAGCAGTACTTC.

The V and J genes are TRBV2 and TRBJ2-4; 11 bases match TRBD2. Germline V lookup: CDR1 SNHLY, CDR2 FYNNEI. Losses at the gene ends were 5 bases for V and 0 bases for J; bases not matched to a gene: 15. The CDR3 sequence is 20 residues long. The CDR3 DNA reads TGTGCCAGCAGTTTCCCGACTAGCGGGGATTTAAAATCAGCCAAAAACATTCAGTACTTC. This encodes CASSFPTSGDLKSAKNIQYF. The complete variable domain, with remaining parts taken from reference TRBV2 and TRBJ2-4, reads EPEVTQTPSHQVTQMGQEVILRCVPISNHLYFYWYRQILGQKVEFLVSFYNNEISEKSEIFDDQFSVERPDGSNFTLKIRSTKLEDSAMYFCASSFPTSGDLKSAKNIQYFGAGTRLSVL.

The chain employs TRBV15 and TRBJ2-1, with no clear D. The ends were cut back, 1 base at V and 5 bases at J, with 9 bases in the middle. Germline V gene sequence: CDR1 LNHNV, CDR2 YYDKDF (reference sequence). This CDR3 is built from 14 residues. The DNA of the CDR3 is TGTGCCACCAGCAGAGGGCCTTTGCACAATGAGCAGTTCTTC. This translates into CATSRGPLHNEQFF. The full variable domain, its missing parts supplied by reference TRBV15 and TRBJ2-1, is DAMVIQNPRYQVTQFGKPVTLSCSQTLNHNVMYWYQQKSSQAPKLLFHYYDKDFNNEADTPDNFQSRRPNTSFCFLDIRSPGLGDTAMYLCATSRGPLHNEQFFGPGTRLTVL.

This clone was seen more than once but under ten times. The chain joins TRBV9 to TRBJ1-6, with 7 bases that match TRBD1. The CDR3 covers 16 residues. Germline assignment: CDR1 SGDLS and CDR2 YYNGEE. J gave up 6 bases and V 3 bases, and 9 bases lay outside the gene matches. The CDR3 DNA follows: TGTGCCAGCAGCGCCCGGACAGGAGGGATTAATTCACCCCTCCACTTT. Translating it yields CASSARTGGINSPLHF.

The chain recombines TRBV7-9 with TRBJ2-1; TRBD1 matches 9 bases. Trimming removed 2 bases from V and 8 bases from J; junction bases left unmatched: 16. Germline assignment: CDR1 SEHNR and CDR2 FQNEAQ (reference sequence). This CDR3 spans 18 amino acids. CDR3 nucleotides: TGTGCCAGCAGCTTAAATATTTACCAACACAGGGGGCAAGATGAGCAGTTCTTC. Translation gives CASSLNIYQHRGQDEQFF.

The chain employs TRBV29-1 and TRBJ2-5, with a possible D match to TRBD2 (6 bases). Germline CDR1 and CDR2: SQVTM and ANQGSEA. The CDR3 has 14 residues. Trimming stripped 4 bases from V and 2 bases from J, with 14 bases between. As DNA, the CDR3 is TGCAGCGTTGCCGCCCGGGGAGGTCAAGAGACCCAGTACTTC. This codes for CSVAARGGQETQYF. The variable domain in full, completed from reference TRBV29-1 and TRBJ2-5, reads SAVISQKPSRDICQRGTSLTIQCQVDSQVTMMFWYRQQPGQSLTLIATANQGSEATYESGFVIDKFPISRPNLTFSTLTVSNMSPEDSSIYLCSVAARGGQETQYFGPGTRLLVL.

The chain employs TRBV5-1 and TRBJ1-2, with D perhaps matching TRBD1 (6 bases). The CDR3 contains 21 residues. Deletions cut 4 bases from V and 0 bases from J, with 31 bases between. Germline CDR1 reads SGHRS; CDR2 reads YFSETQ. The CDR3 DNA follows: TGCGCCAGCAGCCTTCAGTTTTCTCGGGACCCAAGAAGGGGGTCTAACTATGGCTACACCTTC. The encoded protein is CASSLQFSRDPRRGSNYGYTF.

The chain has TRBV27 and TRBJ2-1; no clear D. The length of the CDR3 is 13 residues. Trimming removed 2 bases at V and 9 bases at J, with 11 bases between. Germline assignment: CDR1 MNHEY and CDR2 SMNVEV (reference sequence). CDR3 loop: CASSLEWFAEQFF. CDR3 sequence (DNA): TGTGCCAGCAGTTTAGAGTGGTTTGCTGAGCAGTTCTTC.

The V and J genes are TRBV7-6 and TRBJ2-5, with 9 positions matching TRBD2. The CDR3 covers 16 residues. Germline loops: CDR1 SGHVS, CDR2 FNYEAQ. V shed 0 bases and J 4 bases; nucleotides not matched to a gene: 6. DNA for the CDR3: TGTGCCAGCAGCTTAGCGGGCGGGAGGGCCTCAGAGACCCAGTACTTC. This sequence encodes CASSLAGGRASETQYF.

The chain carries TRBV5-1 and TRBJ1-2; TRBD1 matches at 10 bases. The CDR3 is made up of 16 amino acids. Trimming took 4 bases from V and 3 from J; bases not matched to a gene: 9. Germline CDR1 SGHRS, CDR2 YFSETQ. CDR3 coding DNA: TGCGCCAGCAGCCCAGACAGGGGGCGGCAACACTATGGCTACACCTTC. Amino acids: CASSPDRGRQHYGYTF.